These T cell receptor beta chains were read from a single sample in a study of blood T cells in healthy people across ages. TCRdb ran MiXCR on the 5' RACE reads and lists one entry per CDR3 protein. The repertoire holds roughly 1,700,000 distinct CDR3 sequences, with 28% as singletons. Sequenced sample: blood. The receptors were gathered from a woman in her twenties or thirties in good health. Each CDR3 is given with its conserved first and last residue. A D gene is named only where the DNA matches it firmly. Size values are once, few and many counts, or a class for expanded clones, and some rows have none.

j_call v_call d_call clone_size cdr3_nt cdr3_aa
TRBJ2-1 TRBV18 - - TGTGCCAGCTCACCCCGGGACGGCGACTACAATGAGCAGTTCTTC CASSPRDGDYNEQFF
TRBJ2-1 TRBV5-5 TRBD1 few TGTGCCAGCAGCTTGACTGGACAGGGATTATCAGATGAGCAGTTCTTC CASSLTGQGLSDEQFF
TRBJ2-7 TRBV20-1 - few TGCAGTGCTAGACGGGGGGACATAGCCTACGAGCAGTACTTC CSARRGDIAYEQYF
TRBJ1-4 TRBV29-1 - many TGCAGCGTTGTGACAGCAGATGAAAAACTGTTTTTT CSVVTADEKLFF
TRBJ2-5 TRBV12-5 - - TGTGCTAGTCGCCTTCAGGCGTACCAAGAGACCCAGTACTTC CASRLQAYQETQYF
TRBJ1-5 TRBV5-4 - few TGTGCCAGCAGCTTGGACCCAGATAGCAATCAGCCCCAGCATTTT CASSLDPDSNQPQHF
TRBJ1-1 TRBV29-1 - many TGCAGCGGAGGCACTGAAGCTTTCTTT CSGGTEAFF
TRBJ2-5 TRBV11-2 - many TGTGCCAGCAGTTTCGGGTACCAAGAGACCCAGTACTTC CASSFGYQETQYF
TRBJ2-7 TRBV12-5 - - TGTGCTAGTGGTTTTTCCCTCAACTACGAGCAGTACTTC CASGFSLNYEQYF
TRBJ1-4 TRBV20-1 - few TGCAGTGCTTCTTACAACCAGGCTAATGAAAAACTGTTTTTT CSASYNQANEKLFF
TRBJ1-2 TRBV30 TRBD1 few TGTGCCTGGGCACAGGGGGCGGACCATGGCTACACCTTC CAWAQGADHGYTF
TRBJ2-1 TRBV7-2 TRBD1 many TGTGCCAGCGCATGGACAGGGATGGGTGAGCAGTTCTTC CASAWTGMGEQFF
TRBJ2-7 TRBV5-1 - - TGCGCCAGCAGCTTTGGGGTGGGGACTGATACTGACGAGCAGTACTTC CASSFGVGTDTDEQYF
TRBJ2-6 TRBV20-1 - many TGCAGTGCTAGGCTCCCGACACCCTTCCTCTACTCTGGGGCCAACGTCCTGACTTTC CSARLPTPFLYSGANVLTF
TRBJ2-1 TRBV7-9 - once TGTGCCAGCAGCTTCGTGACAGGTACCTCTGACGAGCAGTTCTTC CASSFVTGTSDEQFF
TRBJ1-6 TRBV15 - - TGTGCCACCAGCGGTTACGGGGACTCACCCCTCCACTTT CATSGYGDSPLHF
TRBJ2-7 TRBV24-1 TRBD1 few TGTGCCACCAGTGAAGGCAGGGGGTTCCACGAGCAGTACTTC CATSEGRGFHEQYF
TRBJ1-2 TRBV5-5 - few TGTGCCAGCAGCTGGCAGGGGTATGGCTACACCTTC CASSWQGYGYTF
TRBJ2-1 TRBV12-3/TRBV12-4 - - TGTGCCAGCAGCCCTCGACAGGTCAAGCAGTTCTTC CASSPRQVKQFF
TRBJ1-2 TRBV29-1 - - TGCAGCGTTAAAATGGGTGGATATGGCTACACCTTC CSVKMGGYGYTF
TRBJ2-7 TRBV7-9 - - TGTGCCAGCGCCCGCAAGCCAGGCTACGAGCAGTACTTC CASARKPGYEQYF
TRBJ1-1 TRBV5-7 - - TGTGCCAGCAGCACGCCGGAGACGGAGGGGAACACTGAAGCTTTCTTT CASSTPETEGNTEAFF
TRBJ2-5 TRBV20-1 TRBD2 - TGCAGTGCTCCCAATAGCGGGGGGAGGCAAGAGACCCAGTACTTC CSAPNSGGRQETQYF
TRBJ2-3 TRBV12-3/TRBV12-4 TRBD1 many TGTGCCAGCAGTGGACAGGGTGGGACGGATACGCAGTATTTT CASSGQGGTDTQYF
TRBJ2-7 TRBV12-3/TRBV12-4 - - TGTGCCAGCAGTTACCCTCTGAATTGGGGGGGCCTGTACGAGCAGTACTTC CASSYPLNWGGLYEQYF
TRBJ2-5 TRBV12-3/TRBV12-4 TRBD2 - TGTGCCGGCATCCTTAGCGGGGCCCCACAAGAGACCCAGTACTTC CAGILSGAPQETQYF
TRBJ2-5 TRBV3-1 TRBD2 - TGTGCCAGCAGCCAAGTATTGGCTAGCGGGAGGGCGTATGAGACCCAGTACTTC CASSQVLASGRAYETQYF
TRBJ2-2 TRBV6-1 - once TGTGCCAGCAGTGAGGGACGGCGGAACACCGGGGAGCTGTTTTTT CASSEGRRNTGELFF
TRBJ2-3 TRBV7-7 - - TGTGCCAGCAGCTTAGCTAACGGGGTCACAGATACGCAGTATTTT CASSLANGVTDTQYF
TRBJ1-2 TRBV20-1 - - TGCAGTGCTAGAGATGGCGACAGCTCCTATGGCTACACCTTC CSARDGDSSYGYTF
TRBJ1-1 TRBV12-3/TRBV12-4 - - TGTGCCAGCAGTTTAGGAGGACAGCTCGTCACTGAAGCTTTCTTT CASSLGGQLVTEAFF
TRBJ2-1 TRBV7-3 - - TGTGCCAGCAGCTTAGAGATAGGCGGTGAGCAGTTCTTC CASSLEIGGEQFF
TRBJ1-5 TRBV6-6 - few TGTGCTAGCAGTCATCTCGGCAATCAGCCCCAGCATTTT CASSHLGNQPQHF
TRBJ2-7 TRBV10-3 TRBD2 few TGTGCCATCAGTGAGTCTAGGTCCGGGAGGTTCTCCCACGAGCAGTACTTC CAISESRSGRFSHEQYF
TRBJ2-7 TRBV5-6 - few TGTGCCAGCAGCTTGGAAGCAGGGTATCCCTACGAGCAGTACTTC CASSLEAGYPYEQYF
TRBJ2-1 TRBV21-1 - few TGTGCCAGCAGCAAAGCAGTTTACAGGGGGCGGCTAGCGGATAGAATTCCTCGCTACAATGAGCAGTTCTTC CASSKAVYRGRLADRIPRYNEQFF
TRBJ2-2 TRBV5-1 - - TGCGCCAGCAGTACCTACTCGGGCTCCGGGGAGCTGTTTTTT CASSTYSGSGELFF
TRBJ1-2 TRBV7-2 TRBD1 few TGTGCCAGCAGCGGACAGGGGGATGGCTACACCTTC CASSGQGDGYTF
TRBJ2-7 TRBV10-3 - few TGTGCCATCAGTGGGGTCAGGTCCTACGAGCAGTACTTC CAISGVRSYEQYF
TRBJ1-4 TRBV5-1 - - TGCGCCAGCGGATTAGAGGGGCCAACTAATGAAAAACTGTTTTTT CASGLEGPTNEKLFF
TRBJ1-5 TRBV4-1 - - TGCGCCAGCAGCCAAGATTATGGACGGCCCCAGCATTTT CASSQDYGRPQHF
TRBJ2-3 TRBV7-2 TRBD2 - TGTGCCAGCAGCCCTCCGGGACTAGCGGGGGGGCGTTCCACAGATACGCAGTATTTT CASSPPGLAGGRSTDTQYF
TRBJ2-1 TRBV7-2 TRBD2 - TGTGCCAGCAGCTTTGGACTAGTACTCTACAATGAGCAGTTCTTC CASSFGLVLYNEQFF